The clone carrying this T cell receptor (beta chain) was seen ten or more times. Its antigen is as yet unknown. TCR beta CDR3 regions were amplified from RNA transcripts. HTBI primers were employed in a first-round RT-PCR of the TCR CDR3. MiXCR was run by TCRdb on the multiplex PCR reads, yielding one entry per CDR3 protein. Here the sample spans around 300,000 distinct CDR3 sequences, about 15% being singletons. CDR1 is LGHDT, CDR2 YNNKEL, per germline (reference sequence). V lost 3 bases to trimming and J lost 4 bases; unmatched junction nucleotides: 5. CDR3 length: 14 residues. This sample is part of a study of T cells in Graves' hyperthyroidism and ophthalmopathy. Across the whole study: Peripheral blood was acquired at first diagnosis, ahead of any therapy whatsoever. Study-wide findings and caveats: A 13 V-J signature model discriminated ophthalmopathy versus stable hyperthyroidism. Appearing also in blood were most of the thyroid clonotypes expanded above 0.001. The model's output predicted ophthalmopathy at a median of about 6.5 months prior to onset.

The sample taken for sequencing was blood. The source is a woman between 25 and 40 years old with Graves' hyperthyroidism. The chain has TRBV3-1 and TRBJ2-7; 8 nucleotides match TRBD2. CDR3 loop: CASSHRLASYEQYF. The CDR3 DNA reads TGTGCCAGCAGCCACCGACTAGCGTCATACGAGCAGTACTTC.